This T cell receptor (beta chain) was found in a study of blood T cell repertoires in COVID-19. Deletions cut 3 bases from V and 0 bases from J, with 15 bases between. Germline V gives CDR1 KGHSH, CDR2 LQKENI. The CDR3 runs to 17 residues. Measured with immunoSEQ multiplex PCR; TCRdb has only the in-frame clones, and not every one. Of 250,000 or so clones in the sample, around 90% were seen once. The sequenced material came from peripheral blood. The chain carries TRBV18 and TRBJ2-1; TRBD2 might be the D (6 bases). This clonotype was obtained from a man aged 18 to 29 with active or convalescent COVID-19. The CDR3 loop is CASSPRGNSGSYNEQFF. The CDR3 DNA follows: TGTGCCAGCTCACCCCGAGGGAATAGCGGCTCCTACAATGAGCAGTTCTTC.